This T cell receptor (beta chain) originates from a study of blood T cells in healthy people across ages. A second PCR, run for roughly 7 to 11 cycles, used a sample-barcoded 5' primer plus a J-beta primer mix. TCRdb reanalysed the 5' RACE reads using MiXCR and keeps one entry per CDR3 protein. Of roughly 500,000 distinct CDR3 sequences detected, 24% appear once; the ten largest clones hold 7.5% to 9%. With V trimmed by 0 bases and J by 4 bases, 10 bases remained unmatched. The CDR3 consists of 17 residues. Germline CDR1 SGHTA, CDR2 FQGNSA. Another study also made use of these data, one on T cells of mothers and their children.

The receptor's source is a boy aged 5-17 years in good health. The V and J genes are TRBV7-2 and TRBJ2-5; 8 positions agree with TRBD2. Sequences were obtained from blood. The CDR3, as DNA: TGTGCCAGCAGCTTAGCCTTGCGCGGGGGGAGGGCAGAGACCCAGTACTTC. Its translation is CASSLALRGGRAETQYF.